The clone carrying this TCR beta chain was seen only once. These data come from a study of blood T cell repertoires in COVID-19. Study details: T cells, B-cell-depleted T cells, or PBMCs supplied cDNA or gDNA.

The Seattle patients, enrolled during active infection, were followed longitudinally. Germline values: CDR1 LGHDT, CDR2 YNNKEL (reference sequence). CDR3 length equals 12 residues. With 1 base removed from V and 5 bases from J, the gap between germline ends came to 5 bases. Repertoires were generated with immunoSEQ multiplex PCR, while TCRdb's copy carries only in-frame clones and drops some. The profile shows some 110,000 clones, 70% to 75% of them singletons. The rearrangement uses TRBV3-1 (or the pseudogene TRBV3-2) and TRBJ2-5; tentative D call: TRBD1 (5 bases). The sample was peripheral blood. This sequence originates from a man at least 80 years old with COVID-19, enrolled during active disease. As DNA, the CDR3 is TGTGCCAGCAGCCAAGCAGGGGAGACCCAGTACTTC. Translated, it gives CASSQAGETQYF.